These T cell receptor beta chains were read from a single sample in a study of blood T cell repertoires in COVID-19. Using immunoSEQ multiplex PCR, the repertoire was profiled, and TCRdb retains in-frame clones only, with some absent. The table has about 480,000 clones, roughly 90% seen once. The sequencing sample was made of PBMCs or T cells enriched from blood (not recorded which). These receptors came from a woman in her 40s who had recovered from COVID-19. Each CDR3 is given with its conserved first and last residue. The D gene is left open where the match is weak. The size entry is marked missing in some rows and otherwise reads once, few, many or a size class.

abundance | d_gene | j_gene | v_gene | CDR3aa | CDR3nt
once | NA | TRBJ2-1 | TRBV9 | CASSVGGGEQFF | TGTGCCAGCAGCGTAGGCGGCGGAGAGCAGTTCTTC
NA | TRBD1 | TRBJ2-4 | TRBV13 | CASRTGGSKNIQYF | TGTGCCAGCAGGACAGGGGGATCCAAAAACATTCAGTACTTC
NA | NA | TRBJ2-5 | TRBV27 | CASTTGGFGQYF | TGTGCCAGCACCACCGGCGGGTTCGGCCAGTACTTC
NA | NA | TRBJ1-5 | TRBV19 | CASGQRFSQPQHF | TGTGCCAGTGGACAGAGATTTAGTCAGCCCCAGCATTTT
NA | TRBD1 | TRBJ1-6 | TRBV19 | CASSIEQGYNSPLHF | TGTGCCAGTAGTATCGAACAGGGGTACAATTCACCCCTCCACTTT
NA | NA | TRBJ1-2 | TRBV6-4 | CASSEERGSFYGYTF | TGTGCCAGCAGTGAGGAAAGGGGGTCGTTCTATGGCTACACCTTC
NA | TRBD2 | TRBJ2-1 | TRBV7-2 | CASSTRLAGDAEQFF | TGTGCCAGCAGCACCCGACTAGCGGGAGATGCTGAGCAGTTCTTC
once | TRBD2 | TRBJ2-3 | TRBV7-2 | CASRGAAGGPGFF | TGTGCCAGCCGTGGAGCGGCGGGAGGGCCGGGCTTTTTT
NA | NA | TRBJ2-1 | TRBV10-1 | CASSVSSSVTYNEQFF | TGCGCCAGCAGTGTTAGTTCTAGCGTAACCTACAATGAGCAGTTCTTC
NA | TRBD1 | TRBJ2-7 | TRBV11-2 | CASSQQGDRPSYEQYF | TGTGCCAGCAGTCAACAGGGGGATCGGCCTTCCTACGAGCAGTACTTC
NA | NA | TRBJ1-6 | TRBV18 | CASSLGQGHSPLHF | TGTGCCAGCTCACTCGGACAAGGCCATTCACCCCTCCACTTT
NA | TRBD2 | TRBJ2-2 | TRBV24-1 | CAARGGLAGGMSGELFF | TGTGCCGCCCGAGGGGGACTAGCTGGAGGAATGTCCGGGGAGCTGTTTTTT
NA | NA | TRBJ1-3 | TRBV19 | CASMRGTPIGNTIYF | TGTGCCAGTATGAGAGGGACACCTATCGGAAACACCATATATTTT
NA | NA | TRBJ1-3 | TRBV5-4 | CASSAAGGSGNTIYF | TGTGCCAGCAGCGCCGCGGGGGGGTCTGGAAACACCATATATTTT
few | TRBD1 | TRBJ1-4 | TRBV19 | CASSTGQGVSANEKLFF | TGTGCCAGTAGTACGGGACAGGGGGTCTCTGCTAATGAAAAACTGTTTTTT
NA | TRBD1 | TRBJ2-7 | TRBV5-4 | CASSETTGAYEQYF | TGTGCCAGCAGCGAAACGACAGGGGCCTACGAGCAGTACTTC
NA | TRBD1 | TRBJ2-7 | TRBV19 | CASSPPDRSSYEQYF | TGTGCCAGTAGTCCCCCGGACAGGAGCTCCTACGAGCAGTACTTC
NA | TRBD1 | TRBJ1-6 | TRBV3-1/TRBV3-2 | CASSYGARDRNSPLHF | TGTGCCAGCAGTTACGGGGCCCGGGACAGAAATTCACCCCTCCACTTT
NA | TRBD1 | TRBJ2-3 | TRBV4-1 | CASSQGTGGITDTQYF | TGCGCCAGCAGCCAAGGAACAGGGGGCATTACAGATACGCAGTATTTT
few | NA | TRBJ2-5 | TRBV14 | CASSQDRVRAYF | TGTGCCAGCAGCCAAGATAGAGTGCGAGCTTACTTC
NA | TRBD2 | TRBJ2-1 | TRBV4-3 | CASSQDWLAGPYNEQFF | TGCGCCAGCAGCCAAGATTGGCTAGCGGGACCATACAATGAGCAGTTCTTC
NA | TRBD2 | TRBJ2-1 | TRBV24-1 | CATSDFAASTSGYNEQFF | TGTGCCACCAGTGATTTCGCCGCTTCGACTAGCGGATACAATGAGCAGTTCTTC
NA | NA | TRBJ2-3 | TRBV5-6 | CASSLVSADTQYF | TGTGCCAGCAGCTTGGTTTCGGCAGATACGCAGTATTTT
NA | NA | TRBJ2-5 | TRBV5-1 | CASSFRTVQETQYF | TGCGCCAGCAGCTTTCGGACAGTCCAAGAGACCCAGTACTTC
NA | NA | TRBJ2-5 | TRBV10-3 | CAISESPSPETQYF | TGTGCCATCAGTGAGTCGCCCAGTCCGGAGACCCAGTACTTC
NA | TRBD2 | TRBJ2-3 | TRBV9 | CASSPLAGGGTDTQYF | TGTGCCAGCAGCCCCCTGGCGGGAGGGGGTACAGATACGCAGTATTTT
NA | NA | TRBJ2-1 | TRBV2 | CASSDIGVSSYNEQFF | TGTGCCAGCAGTGATATCGGGGTTAGCTCCTACAATGAGCAGTTCTTC
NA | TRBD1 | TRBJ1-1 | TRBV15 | CATSRGTGGGYDTEAFF | TGTGCCACCAGCAGAGGGACAGGGGGTGGATACGACACTGAAGCTTTCTTT
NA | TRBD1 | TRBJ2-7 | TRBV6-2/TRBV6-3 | CASSYRGQDSYEQYF | TGTGCCAGCAGCTATAGGGGGCAGGATTCCTACGAGCAGTACTTC
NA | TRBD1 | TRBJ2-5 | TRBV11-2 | CASSTGDRRDLQETQYF | TGTGCCAGCAGCACCGGGGACAGGAGAGATTTACAAGAGACCCAGTACTTC
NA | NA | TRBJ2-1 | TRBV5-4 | CASSPGGLLYNEQFF | TGTGCCAGCAGTCCAGGAGGGCTCTTATACAATGAGCAGTTCTTC
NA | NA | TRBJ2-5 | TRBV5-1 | CASQQSPQETQYF | TGCGCCAGTCAACAGAGTCCACAAGAGACCCAGTACTTC
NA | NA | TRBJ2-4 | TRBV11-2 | CASSPFRDTIQYF | TGTGCCAGCAGCCCCTTTCGGGACACCATTCAGTACTTC
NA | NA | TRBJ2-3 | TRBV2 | CASSDGASIADTQYF | TGTGCCAGCAGTGATGGTGCTAGTATCGCGGATACGCAGTATTTT
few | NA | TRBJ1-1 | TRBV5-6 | CASSRTPGTEAFF | TGTGCCAGCAGCAGGACACCCGGCACTGAAGCTTTCTTT